This T cell receptor beta chain was documented in a study of CD8+CD57+ T cells in acquired aplastic anemia. Turning to the study itself: Sorting CD4+ and CD8+ cells gave DNA averaging around 3 ug.

The study, taken as a whole, reports: Significance was not reached for CD8+ Simpson's diversity between patients and controls.

The ends were cut back, 5 bases at V and 3 bases at J, with 13 bases in the middle. Per the germline V gene, CDR1 is MGHDK and CDR2 is SYGVNS. This CDR3 has 14 residues. Points on this clonotype: Its target is unknown.

Sequenced patients had shown CD8+CD57+ cell expansion by flow cytometry. With no exception, the patients had severe acquired aplastic anemia. TCR beta VDJ combinations and CDR3 sequences were profiled from genomic DNA. TCRdb re-derived calls from the reads in MiXCR, one entry per CDR3 protein. The sample includes some 170,000 distinct CDR3 sequences, 70% to 75% of them seen just once. Source material: sorted CD4+, CD8+, or CD8+CD57+ T cells (not recorded which) from PBMCs. This rearrangement joins TRBV25-1 to TRBJ1-1; D is uncertain. This TCR came from a human donor with aplastic anemia. CDR3 nucleotide sequence: TGTGCCAGCAGTAACCTCGGACGGGACACTGAAGCTTTCTTT. Translated: CASSNLGRDTEAFF.